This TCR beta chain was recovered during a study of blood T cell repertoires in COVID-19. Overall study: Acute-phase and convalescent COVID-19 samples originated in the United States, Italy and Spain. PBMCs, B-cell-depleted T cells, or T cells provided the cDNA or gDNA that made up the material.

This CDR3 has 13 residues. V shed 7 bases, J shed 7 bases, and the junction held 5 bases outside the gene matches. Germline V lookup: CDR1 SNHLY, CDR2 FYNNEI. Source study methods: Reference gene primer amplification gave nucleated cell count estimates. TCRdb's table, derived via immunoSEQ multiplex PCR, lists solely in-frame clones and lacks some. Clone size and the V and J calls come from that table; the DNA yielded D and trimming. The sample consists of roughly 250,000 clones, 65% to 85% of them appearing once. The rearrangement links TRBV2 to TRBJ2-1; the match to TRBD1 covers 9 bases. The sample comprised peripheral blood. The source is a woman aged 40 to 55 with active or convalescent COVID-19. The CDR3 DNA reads TGTGCCAGCAATAACAGGGGGCCGAATGAGCAGTTCTTC. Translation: CASNNRGPNEQFF.